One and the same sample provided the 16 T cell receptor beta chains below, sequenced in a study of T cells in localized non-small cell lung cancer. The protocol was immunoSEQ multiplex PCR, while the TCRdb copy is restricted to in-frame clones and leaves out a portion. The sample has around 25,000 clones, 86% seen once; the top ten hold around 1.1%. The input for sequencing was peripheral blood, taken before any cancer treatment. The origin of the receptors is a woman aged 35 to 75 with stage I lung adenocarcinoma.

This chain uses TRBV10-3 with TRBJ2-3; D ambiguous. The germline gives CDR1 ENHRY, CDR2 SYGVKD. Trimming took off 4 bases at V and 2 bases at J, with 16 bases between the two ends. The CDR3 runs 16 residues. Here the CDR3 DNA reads TGTGCCATCAGTGGTGGTCTTGATGAGAACACAGATACGCAGTATTTT. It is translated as CAISGGLDENTDTQYF.

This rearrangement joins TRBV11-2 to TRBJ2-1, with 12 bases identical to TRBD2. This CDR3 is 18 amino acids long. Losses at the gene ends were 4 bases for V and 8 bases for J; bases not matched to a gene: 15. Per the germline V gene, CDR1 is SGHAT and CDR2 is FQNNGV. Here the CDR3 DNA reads TGTGCCAGCAGCTCACGTGGGTCTAGCGGGGGGGCCTCCGATGAGCAGTTCTTC. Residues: CASSSRGSSGGASDEQFF.

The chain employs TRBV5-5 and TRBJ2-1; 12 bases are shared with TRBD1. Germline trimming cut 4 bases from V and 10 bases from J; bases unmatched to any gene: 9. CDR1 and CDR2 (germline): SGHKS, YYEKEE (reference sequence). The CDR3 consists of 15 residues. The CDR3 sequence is CASSPIRDRGREQFF. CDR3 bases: TGTGCCAGCAGCCCCATCCGGGACAGGGGGCGCGAGCAGTTCTTC.

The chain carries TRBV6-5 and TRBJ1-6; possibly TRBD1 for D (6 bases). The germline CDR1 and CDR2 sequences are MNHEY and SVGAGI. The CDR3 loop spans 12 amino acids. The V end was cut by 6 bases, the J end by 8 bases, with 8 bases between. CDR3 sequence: CASRTGDSPLHF. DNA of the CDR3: TGTGCCAGCAGGACAGGTGATTCACCCCTCCACTTT.

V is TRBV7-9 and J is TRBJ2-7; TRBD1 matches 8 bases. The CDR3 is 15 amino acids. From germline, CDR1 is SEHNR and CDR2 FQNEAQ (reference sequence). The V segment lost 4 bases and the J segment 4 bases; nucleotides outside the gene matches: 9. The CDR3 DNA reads TGTGCCAGCAGCTGGGGACAGGCCCTAGGGTACGAGCAGTACTTC. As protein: CASSWGQALGYEQYF.

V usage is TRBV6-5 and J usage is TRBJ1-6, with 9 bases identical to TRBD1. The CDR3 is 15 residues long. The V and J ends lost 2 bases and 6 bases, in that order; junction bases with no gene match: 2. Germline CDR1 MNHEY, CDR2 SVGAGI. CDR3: CASSYRGQGNSPLHF. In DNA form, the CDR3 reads TGTGCCAGCAGTTACAGGGGACAGGGTAATTCACCCCTCCACTTT.

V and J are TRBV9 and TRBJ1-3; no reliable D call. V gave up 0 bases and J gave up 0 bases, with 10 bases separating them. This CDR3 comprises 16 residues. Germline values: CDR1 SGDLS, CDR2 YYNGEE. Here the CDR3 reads CASSVGQRSSGNTIYF. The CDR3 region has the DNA TGTGCCAGCAGCGTAGGCCAGAGATCCTCTGGAAACACCATATATTTT.

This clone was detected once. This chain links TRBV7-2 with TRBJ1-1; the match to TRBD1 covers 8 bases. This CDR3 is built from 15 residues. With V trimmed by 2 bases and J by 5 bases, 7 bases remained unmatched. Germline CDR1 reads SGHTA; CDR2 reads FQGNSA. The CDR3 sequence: CASSLSRTGSTEAFF. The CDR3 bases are TGTGCCAGCAGCTTAAGTAGGACAGGGTCAACTGAAGCTTTCTTT.

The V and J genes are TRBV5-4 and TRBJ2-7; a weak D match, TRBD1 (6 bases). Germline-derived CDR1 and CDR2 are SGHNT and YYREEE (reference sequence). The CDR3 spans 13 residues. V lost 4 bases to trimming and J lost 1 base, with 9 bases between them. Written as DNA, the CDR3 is TGTGCCAGCAGCCGAACAGGGTCCTACGAGCAGTACTTC. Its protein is CASSRTGSYEQYF.

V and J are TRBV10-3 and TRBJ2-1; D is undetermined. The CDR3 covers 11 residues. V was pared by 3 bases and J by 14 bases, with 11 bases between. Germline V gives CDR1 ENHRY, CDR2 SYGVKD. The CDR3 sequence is CAISDGDGEFF. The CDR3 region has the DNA TGTGCCATCAGTGACGGTGACGGAGAGTTCTTC.

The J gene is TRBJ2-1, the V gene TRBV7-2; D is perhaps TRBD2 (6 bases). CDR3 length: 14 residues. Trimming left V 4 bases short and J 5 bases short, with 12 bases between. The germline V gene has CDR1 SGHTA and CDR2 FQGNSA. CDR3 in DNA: TGTGCCAGCAGCTGGGACTGGCCTAACAATGAGCAGTTCTTC. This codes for CASSWDWPNNEQFF.

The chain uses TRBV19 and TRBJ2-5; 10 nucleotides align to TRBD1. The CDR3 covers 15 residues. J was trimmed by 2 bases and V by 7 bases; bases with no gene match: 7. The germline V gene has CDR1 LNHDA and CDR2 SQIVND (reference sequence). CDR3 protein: CASTRDRGGQETQYF. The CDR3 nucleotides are TGTGCCAGTACCAGGGACAGGGGCGGTCAAGAGACCCAGTACTTC.

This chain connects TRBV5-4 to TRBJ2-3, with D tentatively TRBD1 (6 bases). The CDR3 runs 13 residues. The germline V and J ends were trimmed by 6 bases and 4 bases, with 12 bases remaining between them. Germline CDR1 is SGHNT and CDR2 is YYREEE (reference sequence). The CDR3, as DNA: TGTGCCAGCACCACAGGGCTCGCAGATACGCAGTATTTT. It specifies CASTTGLADTQYF.

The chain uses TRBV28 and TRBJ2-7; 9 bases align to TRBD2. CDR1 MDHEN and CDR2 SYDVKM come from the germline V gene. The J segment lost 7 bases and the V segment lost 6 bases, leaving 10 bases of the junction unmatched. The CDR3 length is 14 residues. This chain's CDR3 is CASRASGETGEQYF. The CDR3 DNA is TGTGCCAGCAGGGCTAGCGGGGAGACGGGGGAGCAGTACTTC.

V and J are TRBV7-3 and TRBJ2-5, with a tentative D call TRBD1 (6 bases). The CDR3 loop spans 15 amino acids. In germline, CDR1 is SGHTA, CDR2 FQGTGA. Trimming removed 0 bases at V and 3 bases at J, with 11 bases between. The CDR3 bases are TGTGCCAGCAGCTTAACGTTTGGGGGCGAAGAGACCCAGTACTTC. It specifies CASSLTFGGEETQYF.

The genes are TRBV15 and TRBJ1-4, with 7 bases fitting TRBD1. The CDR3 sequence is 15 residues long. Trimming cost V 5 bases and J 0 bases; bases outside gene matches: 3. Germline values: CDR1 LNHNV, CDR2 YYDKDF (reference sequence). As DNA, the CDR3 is TGTGCCACCAGCCTCCAGGGGGCAACTAATGAAAAACTGTTTTTT. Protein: CATSLQGATNEKLFF.